A single sample gave rise to the 23 T cell receptor beta chains below, sequenced in a study of technical replicates of blood from four donors. The table came from immunoSEQ multiplex PCR; TCRdb's copy has only in-frame clones and leaves some out. This table holds some 78,000 clones, around 92% found once. The sample consisted of T cells isolated from PBMCs. These TCRs come from a human donor in good health.

The sample holds one count of this clone. The J gene is TRBJ2-7, the V gene TRBV5-1, with D unclear. This CDR3 is built from 14 residues. Trimming removed 0 bases from V and 3 bases from J, with 10 bases in between. The germline gives CDR1 SGHRS, CDR2 YFSETQ. CDR3 sequence (DNA): TGCGCCAGCAGCTTGGCTAGTTTGGGCTACGAGCAGTACTTC. Translated, it gives CASSLASLGYEQYF.

The rearrangement uses TRBV10-2 and TRBJ1-2; 10 positions match TRBD1. Germline CDR1 reads WSHSY; CDR2 reads SAAADI. The length of the CDR3 is 15 residues. Trimming at V came to 6 bases and at J to 2 bases, leaving 6 bases not matched to a gene. The CDR3 protein is CASSDRGPINYGYTF. Here the CDR3 DNA reads TGCGCCAGCAGCGACAGGGGGCCTATAAACTATGGCTACACCTTC.

The V call is TRBV29-1, the J call TRBJ2-1; 9 positions agree with TRBD2. CDR3 length: 15 amino acids. Looked up from germline, CDR1 is SQVTM and CDR2 is ANQGSEA. With V trimmed by 4 bases and J by 7 bases, 11 bases remained unmatched. CDR3 protein: CSVVGREGMGNEQFF. CDR3 DNA sequence: TGCAGCGTTGTTGGGCGGGAGGGCATGGGGAATGAGCAGTTCTTC.

The chain has TRBV7-8 and TRBJ1-1; possible D gene TRBD1, 6 bases. Trimming removed 2 bases from V and 5 bases from J, with 15 bases in between. From germline, CDR1 is SGHVS and CDR2 FQNEAQ. The CDR3 runs 15 residues. The DNA for the CDR3 is TGTGCCAGCAGCTTATCACGGGGTAGGGGGACTGAAGCTTTCTTT. Residues: CASSLSRGRGTEAFF.

The gene calls are TRBV4-1 and TRBJ2-5; D is possibly TRBD1 (6 bases). CDR3 length: 15 residues. Germline CDR1 reads MGHRA; CDR2 reads YSYEKL. Trimming removed 6 bases at V and 4 bases at J, with 18 bases between. The CDR3 DNA is TGCGCCAGCAGTGACATTGGACAGAGGGGAGAGACCCAGTACTTC. It codes for CASSDIGQRGETQYF.

The chain is built from TRBV7-9 and TRBJ2-3; D ambiguous. Per germline, CDR1 SEHNR and CDR2 FQNEAQ (reference sequence). This CDR3 has 12 amino acids. V lost 4 bases, J lost 4 bases, and 6 bases lay in between. The CDR3 here is CASSSRADTQYF. CDR3 in DNA: TGTGCCAGCAGCTCCCGGGCAGATACGCAGTATTTT.

CDR3 bases: TGTGCCAGCAGCCGCAGGGCCGCGAGGGATACGCAGTATTTT. This encodes CASSRRAARDTQYF. J is TRBJ2-3 and V is TRBV7-2, with D tentatively TRBD1 (5 bases). V dropped 5 bases and J dropped 6 bases, with 15 bases sitting between them. The CDR3 has 14 residues. Per the germline V gene, CDR1 is SGHTA and CDR2 is FQGNSA. The entire variable domain, with the rest obtained from reference TRBV7-2 and TRBJ2-3, is as follows: GAGVSQSPSNKVTEKGKDVELRCDPISGHTALYWYRQSLGQGLEFLIYFQGNSAPDKSGLPSDRFSAERTGGSVSTLTIQRTQQEDSAVYLCASSRRAARDTQYFGPGTRLTVL.

The chain has TRBV5-4 and TRBJ2-5; D gene uncertain. CDR3 length equals 13 residues. The germline CDR1 and CDR2 sequences are SGHNT and YYREEE (reference sequence). The V gene lost 4 bases and the J gene lost 5 bases, with 12 bases spanning the gap. The CDR3 sequence: CASSRTNGETQYF. For the CDR3, the DNA is TGTGCCAGCAGCCGTACGAACGGGGAGACCCAGTACTTC.

The rearrangement links TRBV20-1 to TRBJ1-2; D is perhaps TRBD1 (6 bases). Trimming removed 5 bases from V and 6 bases from J, with 7 bases in between. The CDR3 extends over 10 amino acids. Germline V gene lookup returns CDR1 DFQATT and CDR2 SNEGSKA (reference sequence). The CDR3 loop reads CSARTDGYTF. CDR3 DNA: TGCAGTGCTCGGACAGATGGCTACACCTTC.

J is TRBJ2-1 and V is TRBV9, with 7 bases aligning to TRBD2. Germline CDR1 reads SGDLS; CDR2 reads YYNGEE. The CDR3 length is 13 residues. The junction had 1 base not matched to a gene; V was cut back by 0 bases and J by 7 bases. CDR3 loop: CASSVAGGNEQFF. CDR3 sequence (DNA): TGTGCCAGCAGCGTAGCGGGGGGTAATGAGCAGTTCTTC.

The chain uses TRBV6-5 and TRBJ2-7; 8 bases map to TRBD1. This CDR3 is built from 15 residues. Trimming cost V 0 bases and J 1 base; bases outside gene matches: 2. Germline V lookup: CDR1 MNHEY, CDR2 SVGAGI. The CDR3 sequence: CASSYSDRGSYEQYF. DNA for the CDR3: TGTGCCAGCAGTTACTCAGACAGGGGATCCTACGAGCAGTACTTC.

The V gene is TRBV18, the J gene TRBJ2-3; D ambiguous. There are 12 residues in the CDR3. Trimming pared 6 bases from V and 2 bases from J, leaving 6 bases between. Germline V gene sequence: CDR1 KGHSH, CDR2 LQKENI. CDR3: CASSPITDTQYF. The CDR3 nucleotides read TGTGCCAGCTCCCCTATCACAGATACGCAGTATTTT.

This clone came up once. The chain joins TRBV30 to TRBJ1-5; TRBD1 matches 10 bases. V shed 3 bases, J shed 4 bases, and the junction held 3 bases outside the gene matches. Germline CDR1 and CDR2: GTSNPN and SVGIG (reference sequence). The CDR3 has 14 amino acids. The CDR3 protein is CAWSPGQGNQPQHF. The CDR3 DNA reads TGTGCCTGGAGCCCGGGACAGGGGAATCAGCCCCAGCATTTT. Complete variable domain (other parts from reference TRBV30 and TRBJ1-5): SQTIHQWPATLVQPVGSPLSLECTVEGTSNPNLYWYRQAAGRGLQLLFYSVGIGQISSEVPQNLSASRPQDRQFILSSKKLLLSDSGFYLCAWSPGQGNQPQHFGDGTRLSIL.

This clone was recorded once. This chain uses TRBV27 with TRBJ1-3; D ambiguous. The CDR3 has 14 residues. The V end lost 3 bases, the J end lost 2 bases, and 8 bases lay between the germline ends. Per the germline V gene, CDR1 is MNHEY and CDR2 is SMNVEV (reference sequence). The CDR3 here is CASSFSTPGNTIYF. CDR3 in DNA: TGTGCCAGCAGTTTTTCAACTCCTGGAAACACCATATATTTT.

For the CDR3, the DNA is TGTGCCAGCAGCGACAGGGGCCCTAACTATGGCTACACCTTC. Translating gives CASSDRGPNYGYTF. The V gene is TRBV27, the J gene TRBJ1-2; 8 bases map to TRBD1. The CDR3 has 14 amino acids. CDR1 MNHEY and CDR2 SMNVEV come from the germline V gene (reference sequence). J was trimmed by 0 bases and V by 6 bases; bases with no gene match: 3.

V gene TRBV10-3 combines with J gene TRBJ2-5, with D possibly being TRBD2 (5 bases). The CDR3 is 12 amino acids. Between the trimmed V and J ends, which lost 9 bases and 0 bases, there was a span of 8 bases. Germline loops: CDR1 ENHRY, CDR2 SYGVKD. CDR3 nucleotides: TGTGCCATTGGGAGCGACCAAGAGACCCAGTACTTC. It is translated as CAIGSDQETQYF.

The rearrangement joins TRBV29-1 to TRBJ1-3, with D possibly TRBD1 on 6 matching bases. Deletions cut 5 bases from V and 8 bases from J, with 13 bases between. This CDR3 contains 12 residues. The germline V gene has CDR1 SQVTM and CDR2 ANQGSEA. The CDR3 nucleotides read TGCAGCGTTTGTAAGACAGGCCACACCATATATTTT. Translation: CSVCKTGHTIYF. The full variable domain, with the rest looked up from reference TRBV29-1 and TRBJ1-3, is SAVISQKPSRDICQRGTSLTIQCQVDSQVTMMFWYRQQPGQSLTLIATANQGSEATYESGFVIDKFPISRPNLTFSTLTVSNMSPEDSSIYLCSVCKTGHTIYFGEGSWLTVV.

The rearrangement uses TRBV29-1 and TRBJ2-1, with 12 bases identical to TRBD2. Germline lookup yields CDR1 SQVTM and CDR2 ANQGSEA. The CDR3 totals 13 residues. V lost 6 bases, J lost 7 bases, and 4 bases stayed unmatched. CDR3 coding DNA: TGCAGCGTGTTGACTAGCGGGAGTAATGAGCAGTTCTTC. Translation: CSVLTSGSNEQFF.

V is TRBV7-3 and J is TRBJ2-2; no definite D call. CDR3 size: 12 residues. Trimming took 8 bases from V and 4 from J, leaving 8 bases between them. Germline lookup yields CDR1 SGHTA and CDR2 FQGTGA. The CDR3 DNA sequence: TGTGCCAGCTCCGCCGGCACCGGGGAGCTGTTTTTT. It encodes CASSAGTGELFF.

This chain joins TRBV18 and TRBJ2-7; D is uncertain. CDR1 and CDR2 from the germline V gene are KGHSH and LQKENI. The ends were cut back, 3 bases at V and 4 bases at J, with 13 bases in the middle. This CDR3 contains 14 residues. The CDR3: CASSPQAETYEQYF. The CDR3 DNA reads TGTGCCAGCTCACCTCAAGCTGAAACTTACGAGCAGTACTTC.

The J gene is TRBJ1-5, the V gene TRBV27; 7 nucleotides match TRBD1. Germline lookup yields CDR1 MNHEY and CDR2 SMNVEV (reference sequence). The junction had 10 bases not matched to a gene; V was cut back by 8 bases and J by 6 bases. The length of the CDR3 is 14 residues. As DNA, the CDR3 is TGTGCCAGCGACAGGGTATTTAGTGGTCAGCCCCAGCATTTT. Translation gives CASDRVFSGQPQHF.

This clone has only one observation. The rearrangement joins TRBV15 to TRBJ2-1; D unresolved. The CDR3 sequence is 13 residues long. From germline, CDR1 is LNHNV and CDR2 YYDKDF (reference sequence). V shed 0 bases and J shed 8 bases, with 8 bases lying between them. In DNA, the CDR3 is TGTGCCACCAGCAGAGATCCTCGCGATGAGCAGTTCTTC. This encodes CATSRDPRDEQFF. Full variable domain (missing parts from reference TRBV15 and TRBJ2-1): DAMVIQNPRYQVTQFGKPVTLSCSQTLNHNVMYWYQQKSSQAPKLLFHYYDKDFNNEADTPDNFQSRRPNTSFCFLDIRSPGLGDTAMYLCATSRDPRDEQFFGPGTRLTVL.

The chain joins TRBV30 to TRBJ1-4; D is unresolved. From germline, CDR1 is GTSNPN and CDR2 SVGIG (reference sequence). This CDR3 has 12 residues. Trimming pared 4 bases from V and 0 bases from J, leaving 3 bases between. CDR3 sequence reads: CAWTATNEKLFF. CDR3 nucleotides: TGTGCCTGGACAGCAACTAATGAAAAACTGTTTTTT.